This TCR beta chain was found in a study of CD8 T cells in ankylosing spondylitis. The CDR3 has 14 residues. Germline V gene lookup returns CDR1 SGHDT and CDR2 YYEEEE. V shed 1 base and J shed 1 base, with 8 bases lying between them. This clonotype was seen repeatedly, ten times or more. TCRdb analysed the 5' RACE reads with MiXCR anew, one entry per CDR3 protein. The repertoire includes around 160,000 distinct CDR3 sequences, around a tenth of them detected once, and almost 30% sits in the top ten. The sequence came from a male donor with ankylosing spondylitis or in good health (not recorded which). Specimen: blood, either unsorted or a sorted T cell fraction (not recorded which). V usage is TRBV5-6 and J usage is TRBJ1-1; no firm D call. The CDR3 coding sequence is TGTGCCAGCAGCTTGATGTCGGGGAACACTGAAGCTTTCTTT. Translated: CASSLMSGNTEAFF.